This section outlines one T cell receptor (beta chain) sequence together with its context. Its antigen is as yet unknown. These data come from a study of beta chain features in type 1 diabetes. For the study at large: When patients were set against healthy donors, age, gender and cell yields were similar. Whole-study results and caveats: Shorter TCRB CDR3s, moderately but significantly so, were found in Type 1 diabetes patients in all four CD4+ subsets.

Expressed TCRB transcripts were sequenced after all isolated RNA was converted to cDNA. TCRdb's table, derived via immunoSEQ multiplex PCR, lists solely in-frame clones and lacks some. This table holds 600,000 to 700,000 clones, under 15% found once. Germline V gives CDR1 SGHRS, CDR2 YFSETQ. V was pared by 4 bases and J by 5 bases, with 18 bases between. The CDR3 is 15 amino acids. Input material: naive CD4+ T cells from blood. The receptor was derived from a man aged 25 to 40 with type 1 diabetes. The chain recombines TRBV5-1 with TRBJ2-5; no definite D call. The CDR3 reads CASSLSRGKEETQYF. CDR3 coding DNA: TGCGCCAGCAGCCTGAGCCGTGGCAAGGAGGAGACCCAGTACTTC.